Sequencing of this T cell receptor (beta chain) was carried out in a study of T cells in Graves' hyperthyroidism and ophthalmopathy. This clonotype was seen at least ten times. Its antigen is still unknown. The CDR3 has 13 amino acids. CDR1 is DFQATT, CDR2 SNEGSKA, per germline (reference sequence). With 5 bases removed from V and 3 bases from J, the gap between germline ends came to 13 bases. Points from the study as a whole: Ophthalmopathy could be told apart from stable hyperthyroidism with a 13 V-J model.

Researchers amplified the TCR beta CDR3 regions from RNA transcripts. HTBI primers were the set used in a first-round RT-PCR of the TCR CDR3. One entry per CDR3 protein results from TCRdb running MiXCR on the multiplex PCR reads. The table lists under 750,000 distinct CDR3 sequences, roughly 20% of them singletons. Blood was drawn at first hyperthyroidism diagnosis, before any ophthalmopathy symptoms. From approximately 9.3 ml of fresh peripheral blood, PBMCs were isolated. This TCR derives from a woman aged 45-59 years with Graves' hyperthyroidism that later progressed to Graves' ophthalmopathy. The sequenced sample was blood. The chain uses TRBV20-1 and TRBJ1-2; D gene ambiguous. In DNA, the CDR3 is TGCAGTGCTCCTTTGGCCGATGACTATGGCTACACCTTC. Translating it yields CSAPLADDYGYTF.